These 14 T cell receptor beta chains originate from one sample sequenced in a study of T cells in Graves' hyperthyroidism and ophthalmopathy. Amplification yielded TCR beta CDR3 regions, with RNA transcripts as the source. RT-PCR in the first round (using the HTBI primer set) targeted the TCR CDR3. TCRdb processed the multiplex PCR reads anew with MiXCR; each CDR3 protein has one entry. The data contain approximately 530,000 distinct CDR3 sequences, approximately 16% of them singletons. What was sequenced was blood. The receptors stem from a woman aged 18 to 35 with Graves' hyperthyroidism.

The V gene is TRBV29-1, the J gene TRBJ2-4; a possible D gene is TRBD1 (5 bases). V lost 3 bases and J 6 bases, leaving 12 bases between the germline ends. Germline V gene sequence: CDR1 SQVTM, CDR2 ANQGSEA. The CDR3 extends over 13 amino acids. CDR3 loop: CSVEGRVRNIQYF. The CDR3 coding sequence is TGCAGCGTTGAGGGCAGGGTCAGAAACATTCAGTACTTC.

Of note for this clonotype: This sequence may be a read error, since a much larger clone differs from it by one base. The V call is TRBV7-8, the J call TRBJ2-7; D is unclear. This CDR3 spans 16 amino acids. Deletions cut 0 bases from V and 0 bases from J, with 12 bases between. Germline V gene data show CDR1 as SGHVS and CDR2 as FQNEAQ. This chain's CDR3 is CASSLAPARRSYEQYF. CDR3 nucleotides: TGTGCCAGCAGCTTAGCGCCGGCCAGGCGCTCCTACGAGCAGTACTTC.

Here the CDR3 reads CASGLELGDEQYF. The CDR3 DNA is TGTGCTAGTGGTTTGGAATTAGGAGACGAGCAGTACTTC. V usage is TRBV12-5 and J usage is TRBJ2-7; D unresolved. Germline V gene data show CDR1 as LGHNT and CDR2 as FRNRAP. CDR3 size: 13 residues. V lost 1 base and J lost 5, with 9 bases in between.

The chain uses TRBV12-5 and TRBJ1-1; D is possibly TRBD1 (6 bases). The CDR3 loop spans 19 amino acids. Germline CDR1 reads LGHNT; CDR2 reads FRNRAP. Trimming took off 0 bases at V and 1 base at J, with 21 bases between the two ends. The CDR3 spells CASGLVLGRGARENTEAFF. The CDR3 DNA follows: TGTGCTAGTGGTTTGGTACTGGGGAGGGGGGCGAGAGAGAACACTGAAGCTTTCTTT.

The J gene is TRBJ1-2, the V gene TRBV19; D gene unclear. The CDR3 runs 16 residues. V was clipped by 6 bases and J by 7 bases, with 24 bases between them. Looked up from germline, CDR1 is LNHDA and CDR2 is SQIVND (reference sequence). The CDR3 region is CASSPTLGETFLGYTF. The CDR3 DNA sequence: TGTGCCAGTAGCCCAACCCTCGGGGAAACGTTCCTTGGCTACACCTTC.

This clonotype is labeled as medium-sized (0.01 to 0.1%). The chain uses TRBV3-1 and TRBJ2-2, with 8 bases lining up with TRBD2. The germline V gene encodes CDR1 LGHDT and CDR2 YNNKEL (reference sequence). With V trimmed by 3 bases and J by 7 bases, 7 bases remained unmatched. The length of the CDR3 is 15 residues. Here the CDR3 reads CASSHRAGAGGELFF. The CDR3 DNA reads TGTGCCAGCAGCCATAGAGCGGGAGCGGGCGGGGAGCTGTTTTTT.

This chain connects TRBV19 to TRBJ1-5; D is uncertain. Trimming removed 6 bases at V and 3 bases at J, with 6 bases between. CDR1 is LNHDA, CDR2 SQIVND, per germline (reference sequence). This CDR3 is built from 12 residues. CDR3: CASRPPNQPQHF. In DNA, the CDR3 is TGTGCCAGTAGGCCCCCCAATCAGCCCCAGCATTTT.

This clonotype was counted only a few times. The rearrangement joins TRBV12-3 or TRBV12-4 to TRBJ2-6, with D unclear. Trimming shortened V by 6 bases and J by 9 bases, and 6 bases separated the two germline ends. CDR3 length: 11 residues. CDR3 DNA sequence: TGTGCCAGCAGGGTAGTCAACGTCCTGACTTTC. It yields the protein CASRVVNVLTF.

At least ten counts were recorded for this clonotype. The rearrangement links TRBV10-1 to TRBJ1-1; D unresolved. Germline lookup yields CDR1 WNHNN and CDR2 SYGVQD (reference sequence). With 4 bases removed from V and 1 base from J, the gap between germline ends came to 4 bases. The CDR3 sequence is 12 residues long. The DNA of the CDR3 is TGCGCCAGCAGTGGACAGAACACTGAAGCTTTCTTT. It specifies CASSGQNTEAFF.

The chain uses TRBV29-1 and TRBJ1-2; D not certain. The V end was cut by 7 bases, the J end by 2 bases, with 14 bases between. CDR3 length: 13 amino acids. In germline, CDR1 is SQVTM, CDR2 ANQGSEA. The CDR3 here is CSGQTDPNYGYTF. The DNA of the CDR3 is TGCAGCGGCCAAACAGATCCGAACTATGGCTACACCTTC.

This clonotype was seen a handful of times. CDR3 residues: CASSLTTSGQQETQYF. The CDR3 DNA reads as TGCGCCAGCAGCTTGACGACTAGCGGACAACAAGAGACCCAGTACTTC. The genes are TRBV5-1 and TRBJ2-5; 9 bases agree with TRBD2. CDR1 and CDR2 from the germline V gene are SGHRS and YFSETQ. V dropped 1 base and J dropped 2; count of bases not matched to a gene: 6. The CDR3 is 16 residues long.

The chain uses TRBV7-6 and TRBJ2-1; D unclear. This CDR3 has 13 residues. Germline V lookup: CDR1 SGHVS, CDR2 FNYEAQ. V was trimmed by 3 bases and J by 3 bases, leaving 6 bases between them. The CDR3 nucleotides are TGTGCCAGCAGCTTCTCCCACTACAATGAGCAGTTCTTC. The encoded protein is CASSFSHYNEQFF.

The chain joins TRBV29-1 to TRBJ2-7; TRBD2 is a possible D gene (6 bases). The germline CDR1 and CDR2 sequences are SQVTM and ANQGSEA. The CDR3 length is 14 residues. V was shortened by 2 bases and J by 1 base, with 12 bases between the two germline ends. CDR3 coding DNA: TGCAGCGTTGAACTCGCGGGACCGTCCTACGAGCAGTACTTC. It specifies CSVELAGPSYEQYF.

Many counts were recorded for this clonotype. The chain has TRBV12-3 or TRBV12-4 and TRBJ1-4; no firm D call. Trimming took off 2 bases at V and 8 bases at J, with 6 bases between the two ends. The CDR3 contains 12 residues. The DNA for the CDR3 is TGTGCCAGCAGTTTAACAAAAGAAAAACTGTTTTTT. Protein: CASSLTKEKLFF.